The subject of this entry is one T cell receptor beta chain. As yet, its antigen is unknown. The V and J ends lost 4 bases and 5 bases, in that order; junction bases with no gene match: 14. The CDR3 runs to 16 residues. CDR1 is SGHRS, CDR2 YFSETQ, per germline. This specimen comes from a study of cytomegalovirus exposure and HLA in healthy donors. The overall study: In a later analysis, the roughly 120 validation repertoires were reported to have used the same platform as the 600 to 700 first-cohort repertoires. Notes on the study in general: Overall, about 160 TCR beta chains were annotated as cytomegalovirus-associated. Most TCR sequences were rare, but some public TCRs occurred in many donors.

Sequencing used immunoSEQ multiplex PCR; TCRdb keeps in-frame clones, though not all of them. The sample comprises about 240,000 clones, approximately 83% of which are singletons, and roughly 1.2% rests with the top ten. The rearrangement joins TRBV5-1 to TRBJ2-5; 7 positions match TRBD2. This sequence was found in a woman aged 25 to 45 in good health and CMV-seropositive. Source material: PBMCs. In DNA form, the CDR3 reads TGCGCCAGCAGCACCTTGGGCGGGGGATCGGGGGAGACCCAGTACTTC. Encoded protein: CASSTLGGGSGETQYF.